The 5 T cell receptor beta chains reported below all come from one sample, sequenced in a study of cytomegalovirus exposure and HLA in healthy donors. The PCR made use of 60 Vbeta and 13 Jbeta primers. Sequenced by immunoSEQ multiplex PCR; TCRdb stores in-frame clones only, minus some. The table includes approximately 6,800 clones, under 60% detected once. Sequenced: PBMCs. The receptors here all came from a man under 40 in good health and CMV-seropositive.

This clone was counted a single time. The V gene is TRBV9, the J gene TRBJ1-2, with D possibly matching TRBD1 (6 bases). CDR1 and CDR2 (germline): SGDLS, YYNGEE. The V gene lost 4 bases and the J gene lost 7 bases, with 20 bases spanning the gap. The CDR3 length is 15 residues. The CDR3 loop reads CASSPLGGGAFGYTF. CDR3 in DNA: TGTGCCAGCAGCCCCCTCGGTGGGGGGGCATTTGGCTACACCTTC.

This chain links TRBV9 with TRBJ1-2, with D maybe TRBD1 (6 bases). The CDR3 extends over 13 amino acids. CDR1 and CDR2 from the germline V gene are SGDLS and YYNGEE. The V gene lost 6 bases and the J gene lost 2 bases, with 11 bases spanning the gap. The CDR3 sequence: CASNRDNNYGYTF. Written as DNA, the CDR3 is TGTGCCAGCAACAGGGACAACAACTATGGCTACACCTTC.

The chain employs TRBV30 and TRBJ2-7; D is perhaps TRBD2 (5 bases). With 5 bases removed from V and 1 base from J, the gap between germline ends came to 6 bases. The CDR3 loop spans 11 amino acids. Germline V CDR1 and CDR2: GTSNPN, SVGIG (reference sequence). The CDR3 sequence is CAWGGSYEQYF. The CDR3 DNA sequence: TGTGCCTGGGGCGGGTCCTACGAGCAGTACTTC.

The J gene is TRBJ2-7, the V gene TRBV25-1; D is perhaps TRBD1 (5 bases). Trimming removed 5 bases from V and 6 bases from J, with 17 bases in between. Per the germline V gene, CDR1 is MGHDK and CDR2 is SYGVNS. The length of the CDR3 is 14 residues. The chain's CDR3 is CASSSSRVVGEQYF. The DNA for the CDR3 is TGTGCCAGCAGTTCGAGCAGGGTCGTGGGCGAGCAGTACTTC.

The chain employs TRBV6-5 and TRBJ2-3, with 12 bases that match TRBD2. Germline lookup yields CDR1 MNHEY and CDR2 SVGAGI. After removal of 6 bases from V and 3 bases from J, the junction contained 4 bases not matched to a gene. The CDR3 has 15 amino acids. This CDR3 is CASRSGLAGTDTQYF. DNA of the CDR3: TGTGCCAGCAGATCTGGACTAGCGGGAACAGATACGCAGTATTTT.